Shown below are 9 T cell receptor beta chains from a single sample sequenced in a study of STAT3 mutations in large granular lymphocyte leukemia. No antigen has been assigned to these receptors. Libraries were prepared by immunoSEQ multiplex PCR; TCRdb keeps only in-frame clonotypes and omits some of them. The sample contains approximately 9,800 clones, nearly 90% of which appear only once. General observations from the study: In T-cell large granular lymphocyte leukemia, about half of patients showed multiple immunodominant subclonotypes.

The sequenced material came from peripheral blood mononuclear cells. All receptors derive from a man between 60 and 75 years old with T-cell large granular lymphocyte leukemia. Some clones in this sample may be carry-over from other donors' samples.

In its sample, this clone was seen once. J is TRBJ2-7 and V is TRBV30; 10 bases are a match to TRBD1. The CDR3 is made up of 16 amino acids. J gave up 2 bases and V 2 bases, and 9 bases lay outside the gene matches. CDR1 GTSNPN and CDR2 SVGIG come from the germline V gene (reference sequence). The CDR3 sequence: CAWSPGTGAITYEQYF. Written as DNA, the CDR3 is TGTGCCTGGAGTCCAGGGACAGGGGCGATAACCTACGAGCAGTACTTC.

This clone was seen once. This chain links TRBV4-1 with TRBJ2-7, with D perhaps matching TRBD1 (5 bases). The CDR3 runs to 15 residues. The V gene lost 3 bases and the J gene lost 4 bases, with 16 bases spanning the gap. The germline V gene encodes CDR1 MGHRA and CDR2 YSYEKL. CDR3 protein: CASSHNAGPGYEQYF. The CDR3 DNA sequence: TGCGCCAGCAGCCATAACGCAGGGCCCGGGTACGAGCAGTACTTC.

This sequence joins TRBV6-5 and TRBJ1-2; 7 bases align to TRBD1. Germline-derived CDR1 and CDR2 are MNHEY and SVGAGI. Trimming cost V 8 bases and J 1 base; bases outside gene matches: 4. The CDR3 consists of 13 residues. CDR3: CASWTGINYGYTF. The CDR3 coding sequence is TGTGCCAGCTGGACAGGCATTAACTATGGCTACACCTTC.

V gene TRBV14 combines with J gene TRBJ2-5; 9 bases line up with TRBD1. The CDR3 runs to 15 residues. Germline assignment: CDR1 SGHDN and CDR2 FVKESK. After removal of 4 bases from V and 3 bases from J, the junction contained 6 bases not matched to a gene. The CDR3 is CASSPLTGGEETQYF. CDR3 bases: TGTGCCAGCAGCCCCCTTACAGGGGGCGAAGAGACCCAGTACTTC.

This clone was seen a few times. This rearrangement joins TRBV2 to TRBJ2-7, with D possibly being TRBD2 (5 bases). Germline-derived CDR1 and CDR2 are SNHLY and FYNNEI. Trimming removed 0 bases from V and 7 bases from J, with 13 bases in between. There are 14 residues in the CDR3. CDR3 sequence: CASSEARGPVEQYF. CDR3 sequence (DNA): TGTGCCAGCAGTGAAGCGCGAGGGCCAGTGGAGCAGTACTTC. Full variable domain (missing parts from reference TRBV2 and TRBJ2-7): EPEVTQTPSHQVTQMGQEVILRCVPISNHLYFYWYRQILGQKVEFLVSFYNNEISEKSEIFDDQFSVERPDGSNFTLKIRSTKLEDSAMYFCASSEARGPVEQYFGPGTRLTVT.

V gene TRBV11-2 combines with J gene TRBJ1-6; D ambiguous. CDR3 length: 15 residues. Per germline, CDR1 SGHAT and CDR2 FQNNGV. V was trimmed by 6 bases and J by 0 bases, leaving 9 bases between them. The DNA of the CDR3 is TGTGCCAGCAGGTTATTAAGCTCCTATAATTCACCCCTCCACTTT. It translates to CASRLLSSYNSPLHF.

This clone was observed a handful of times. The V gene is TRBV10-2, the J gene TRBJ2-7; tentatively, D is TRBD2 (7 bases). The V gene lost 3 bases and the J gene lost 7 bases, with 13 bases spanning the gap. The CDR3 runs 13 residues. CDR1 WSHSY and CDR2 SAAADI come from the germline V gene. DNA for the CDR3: TGCGCCAGCAGTGACGGGGGAGGGGGTGAGCAGTACTTC. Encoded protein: CASSDGGGGEQYF.

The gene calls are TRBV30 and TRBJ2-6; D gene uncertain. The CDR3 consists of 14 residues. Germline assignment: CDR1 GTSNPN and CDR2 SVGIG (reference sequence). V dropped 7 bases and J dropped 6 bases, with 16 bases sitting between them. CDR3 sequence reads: CASYRPLVANVLTF. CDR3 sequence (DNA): TGTGCCTCGTACAGACCTTTGGTGGCCAACGTCCTGACTTTC.

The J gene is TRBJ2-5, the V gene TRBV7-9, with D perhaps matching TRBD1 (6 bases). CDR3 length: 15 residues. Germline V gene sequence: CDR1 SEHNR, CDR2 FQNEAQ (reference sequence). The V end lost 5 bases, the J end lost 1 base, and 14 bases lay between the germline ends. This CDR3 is CASSRGQNRQETQYF. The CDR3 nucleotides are TGTGCCAGCAGCCGAGGACAGAACCGCCAAGAGACCCAGTACTTC.